The 28 T cell receptor beta chains given below trace back to one sample, sequenced in a study of T-cell memory formation after mild COVID-19. TCRdb re-analysed the 5' RACE reads in MiXCR, keeping a single row per CDR3 protein. The sample includes fewer than 600,000 distinct CDR3 sequences, approximately 21% of them seen just once. Material: PBMCs or a T cell subset sorted from them (not recorded which). These receptors were taken from an adult woman who had mild COVID-19 (a few samples of this study predate the infection). Cell type and time point are not known.

This clonotype has only a few counts. This rearrangement joins TRBV6-2 or TRBV6-3 to TRBJ2-7, with D maybe TRBD2 (5 bases). Germline V gene lookup returns CDR1 MNHEY and CDR2 SVGEGT. The CDR3 has 15 residues. V lost 4 bases and J 5 bases, leaving 18 bases between the germline ends. DNA for the CDR3: TGTGCCAGCAGTTTGAGGGCCATCGGGTTCGACGAGCAGTACTTC. Amino acids: CASSLRAIGFDEQYF.

V and J are TRBV24-1 and TRBJ2-1; 11 bases are a match to TRBD2. The CDR3 is 16 residues long. J gave up 6 bases and V 2 bases, and 5 bases lay outside the gene matches. The germline CDR1 and CDR2 sequences are KGHDR and SFDVKD. CDR3 bases: TGTGCCACCAGTGATTACACTAGCGGGAGAGCCAATGAGCAGTTCTTC. Amino acids: CATSDYTSGRANEQFF.

The rearrangement links TRBV6-2 or TRBV6-3 to TRBJ1-1; D remains unclear. Germline V gene sequence: CDR1 MNHEY, CDR2 SVGEGT. There are 16 residues in the CDR3. Trimming left V 2 bases short and J 0 bases short, with 13 bases between. In DNA form, the CDR3 reads TGTGCCAGCAGTTACAAACCTGGACGGATGAACACTGAAGCTTTCTTT. Encoded protein: CASSYKPGRMNTEAFF.

In this sample, this clonotype turned up a few times. J is TRBJ2-1 and V is TRBV5-6; 9 bases are a match to TRBD2. Germline V CDR1 and CDR2: SGHDT, YYEEEE. The CDR3 loop spans 18 amino acids. Unmatched junction bases numbered 13, after V lost 3 bases and J lost 3 bases. The CDR3 DNA reads as TGTGCCAGCAGCTCTCACACAGAAGCGGGGGGCGACTACAATGAGCAGTTCTTC. Translating gives CASSSHTEAGGDYNEQFF.

This clonotype appeared a few times. The rearrangement links TRBV5-1 to TRBJ2-2; TRBD2 is a possible D gene (5 bases). Trimming took 0 bases from V and 6 from J, leaving 9 bases between them. The germline V gene has CDR1 SGHRS and CDR2 YFSETQ. CDR3 size: 14 residues. The CDR3 here is CASSLDAGPGELFF. Here the CDR3 DNA reads TGCGCCAGCAGCTTGGATGCGGGTCCCGGGGAGCTGTTTTTT.

The CDR3 here is CASSDKVQYF. The CDR3 bases are TGTGCCAGCAGTGACAAGGTCCAGTACTTC. The chain recombines TRBV2 with TRBJ2-5, with D uncertain. V shed 3 bases and J shed 10 bases, with 6 bases lying between them. CDR1 and CDR2 from the germline V gene are SNHLY and FYNNEI. CDR3 length equals 10 residues.

The chain has TRBV25-1 and TRBJ2-2; 8 nucleotides align to TRBD1. Germline V gene data show CDR1 as MGHDK and CDR2 as SYGVNS. The CDR3 length is 14 residues. V dropped 7 bases and J dropped 3; count of bases not matched to a gene: 4. CDR3 nucleotides: TGTGCCAGCACCGGGACAGGTTACACCGGGGAGCTGTTTTTT. It codes for CASTGTGYTGELFF.

The V gene is TRBV3-1, the J gene TRBJ2-7; 9 bases are shared with TRBD2. From germline, CDR1 is LGHDT and CDR2 YNNKEL (reference sequence). The CDR3 extends over 15 amino acids. Trimming at V came to 4 bases and at J to 2 bases, leaving 6 bases not matched to a gene. This CDR3 reads CASSRSSGETYEQYF. The CDR3 DNA reads TGTGCCAGCAGCCGGTCTAGCGGGGAAACCTACGAGCAGTACTTC.

A few counts support this clonotype. V usage is TRBV27 and J usage is TRBJ1-1; D might be TRBD1 (5 bases). The germline V gene encodes CDR1 MNHEY and CDR2 SMNVEV (reference sequence). V was shortened by 6 bases and J by 6 bases, with 11 bases between the two germline ends. The CDR3 contains 12 residues. This CDR3 reads CASRAGAAEAFF. Here the CDR3 DNA reads TGTGCCAGCAGGGCCGGGGCTGCTGAAGCTTTCTTT.

J is TRBJ2-1 and V is TRBV27; TRBD2 agrees at 7 bases. Germline values: CDR1 MNHEY, CDR2 SMNVEV (reference sequence). CDR3 size: 14 residues. The V segment lost 3 bases and the J segment 3 bases; nucleotides outside the gene matches: 2. The DNA for the CDR3 is TGTGCCAGCAGTTTCGGGGACTACTACAATGAGCAGTTCTTC. Its protein product is CASSFGDYYNEQFF.

This clonotype came up a few times. The chain links TRBV27 to TRBJ2-7, with TRBD1 matching 10 bases. Germline CDR1 and CDR2: MNHEY and SMNVEV (reference sequence). The CDR3 is made up of 14 amino acids. The J segment lost 4 bases and the V segment lost 4 bases, leaving 4 bases of the junction unmatched. CDR3 bases: TGTGCCAGCAGTTCGACAGGGGGCCGGTACGAGCAGTACTTC. This sequence encodes CASSSTGGRYEQYF.

This clonotype was recorded a few times. The J gene is TRBJ1-1, the V gene TRBV5-1; maybe TRBD1 (5 bases). The CDR3 runs to 15 residues. Per germline, CDR1 SGHRS and CDR2 YFSETQ. Trimming took 0 bases from V and 0 from J, leaving 9 bases between them. For the CDR3, the DNA is TGCGCCAGCAGCTTGGCGGACATTATGAACACTGAAGCTTTCTTT. Amino acids: CASSLADIMNTEAFF.

The V and J genes are TRBV5-1 and TRBJ1-4; maybe TRBD1 (5 bases). CDR1 and CDR2 from the germline V gene are SGHRS and YFSETQ. The CDR3 contains 14 residues. V was shortened by 2 bases and J by 8 bases, with 13 bases between the two germline ends. The CDR3 bases are TGCGCCAGCAGCTTCGGACAAGATATGGAAAAACTGTTTTTT. This encodes CASSFGQDMEKLFF.

The chain carries TRBV20-1 and TRBJ2-3; D gene uncertain. Germline V gene lookup returns CDR1 DFQATT and CDR2 SNEGSKA (reference sequence). This CDR3 has 13 residues. The V end lost 0 bases, the J end lost 2 bases, and 6 bases lay between the germline ends. This chain's CDR3 is CSARDRFTDTQYF. CDR3 DNA sequence: TGCAGTGCTAGAGACCGGTTCACAGATACGCAGTATTTT.

This clonotype was found a few times. J is TRBJ2-3 and V is TRBV19; D gene uncertain. The CDR3 covers 17 residues. Germline values: CDR1 LNHDA, CDR2 SQIVND (reference sequence). V gave up 6 bases and J gave up 3 bases, with 22 bases separating them. In nucleotides, the CDR3 is TGTGCCAGTAGCCACCCCCTAGACGCCCTAGGGACAGATACGCAGTATTTT. Translating gives CASSHPLDALGTDTQYF.

This rearrangement joins TRBV15 to TRBJ2-7; TRBD2 is a possible D gene (6 bases). V dropped 6 bases and J dropped 0 bases, with 12 bases sitting between them. The germline V gene encodes CDR1 LNHNV and CDR2 YYDKDF (reference sequence). The length of the CDR3 is 14 residues. CDR3 in amino acids: CATSRGASSYEQYF. CDR3 nucleotides: TGTGCCACCAGTCGCGGGGCGAGCTCCTACGAGCAGTACTTC. Full variable domain (outside the CDR3, taken from reference TRBV15 and TRBJ2-7): DAMVIQNPRYQVTQFGKPVTLSCSQTLNHNVMYWYQQKSSQAPKLLFHYYDKDFNNEADTPDNFQSRRPNTSFCFLDIRSPGLGDTAMYLCATSRGASSYEQYFGPGTRLTVT.

The chain carries TRBV7-3 and TRBJ1-2; D is uncertain. The V end lost 2 bases, the J end lost 6 bases, and 13 bases lay between the germline ends. CDR1 SGHTA and CDR2 FQGTGA come from the germline V gene. There are 14 residues in the CDR3. The CDR3 loop is CASSLVRARDGYTF. CDR3 sequence (DNA): TGTGCCAGCAGCTTAGTCCGAGCGAGGGATGGCTACACCTTC.

The V and J genes are TRBV14 and TRBJ2-1, with 9 bases identical to TRBD1. The CDR3 runs 16 residues. Germline-derived CDR1 and CDR2 are SGHDN and FVKESK. Germline trimming cut 4 bases from V and 9 bases from J; bases unmatched to any gene: 13. CDR3: CASSPGTGQLRREQFF. The CDR3 nucleotides are TGTGCCAGCAGCCCCGGGACAGGGCAATTGCGGCGTGAGCAGTTCTTC.

Here the CDR3 reads CASSSRTGMETQYF. As DNA, the CDR3 is TGTGCCAGCAGCTCGCGGACAGGGATGGAGACCCAGTACTTC. The chain uses TRBV7-8 and TRBJ2-5; 8 bases match TRBD1. The germline gives CDR1 SGHVS, CDR2 FQNEAQ. The CDR3 runs 14 residues. J was trimmed by 5 bases and V by 4 bases; bases with no gene match: 6.

This rearrangement joins TRBV20-1 to TRBJ2-7; D not resolved. This CDR3 region has 14 residues. Deletions cut 3 bases from V and 2 bases from J, with 14 bases between. The germline gives CDR1 DFQATT, CDR2 SNEGSKA (reference sequence). The CDR3 protein is CSARDGPMAYEQYF. DNA for the CDR3: TGCAGTGCTAGGGACGGCCCTATGGCCTACGAGCAGTACTTC.

This clonotype has more than one count but fewer than ten. V usage is TRBV20-1 and J usage is TRBJ1-1, with D unresolved. Germline V gives CDR1 DFQATT, CDR2 SNEGSKA (reference sequence). The ends were cut back, 3 bases at V and 4 bases at J, with 6 bases in the middle. This CDR3 contains 11 residues. The CDR3 coding sequence is TGCAGTGCTAGTGGTCTCACTGAAGCTTTCTTT. It yields the protein CSASGLTEAFF.

The chain carries TRBV6-2 or TRBV6-3 and TRBJ1-1; possible D gene TRBD1, 6 bases. CDR3 length equals 15 residues. V was pared by 5 bases and J by 5 bases, with 18 bases between. Germline loops: CDR1 MNHEY, CDR2 SVGEGT. CDR3 DNA: TGTGCCAGCAGTACCGCGGGGGGCGTTTGGACTGAAGCTTTCTTT. This encodes CASSTAGGVWTEAFF.

This clonotype was seen more than once but under ten times. The chain employs TRBV6-5 and TRBJ2-1; TRBD2 matches 7 bases. This CDR3 has 14 residues. With V trimmed by 6 bases and J by 10 bases, 12 bases remained unmatched. From germline, CDR1 is MNHEY and CDR2 SVGAGI. The CDR3 DNA sequence: TGTGCCAGCAGACAAAGTGGGAGCGGGGAGGAGCAGTTCTTC. This gives the protein CASRQSGSGEEQFF.

This clonotype has more than one count but fewer than ten. The genes are TRBV7-6 and TRBJ2-5; 7 bases are shared with TRBD2. This CDR3 spans 15 amino acids. Germline values: CDR1 SGHVS, CDR2 FNYEAQ. The V and J ends lost 2 bases and 2 bases, in that order; junction bases with no gene match: 5. The CDR3 is CASSLRGVGQETQYF. The CDR3 coding sequence is TGTGCCAGCAGCTTACGGGGGGTGGGTCAAGAGACCCAGTACTTC.

This clonotype was observed a handful of times. The chain has TRBV6-5 and TRBJ1-1, with 7 bases lining up with TRBD1. The CDR3 has 14 amino acids. J lost 4 bases, V lost 2 bases, and 4 bases had no gene match. The V gene's germline CDR1 is MNHEY and CDR2 SVGAGI. This CDR3 reads CASSYKGAGTEAFF. The CDR3 coding sequence is TGTGCCAGCAGTTACAAGGGGGCTGGCACTGAAGCTTTCTTT.

In DNA, the CDR3 is TGTGCCAGCAGCTTGGTCTCAGGGTTTGAGCAGTTCTTC. Amino acid sequence: CASSLVSGFEQFF. The chain has TRBV5-5 and TRBJ2-1; TRBD1 might be the D (5 bases). The ends were cut back, 0 bases at V and 9 bases at J, with 10 bases in the middle. The germline gives CDR1 SGHKS, CDR2 YYEKEE (reference sequence). The CDR3 covers 13 residues.

This chain uses TRBV6-4 with TRBJ2-4; 11 nucleotides match TRBD2. This CDR3 has 14 amino acids. Looked up from germline, CDR1 is MRHNA and CDR2 is SNTAGT. V lost 3 bases and J lost 6; bases outside the gene matches: 1. The CDR3 sequence: CASSELAGGNIQYF. The CDR3 nucleotides read TGTGCCAGCAGTGAGCTAGCGGGGGGAAACATTCAGTACTTC.

This clonotype was observed a handful of times. This chain joins TRBV10-3 and TRBJ2-7, with TRBD2 as a possible D gene (5 bases). Per the germline V gene, CDR1 is ENHRY and CDR2 is SYGVKD. V dropped 0 bases and J dropped 0 bases, with 12 bases sitting between them. The CDR3 runs to 16 residues. The DNA for the CDR3 is TGTGCCATCAGTGAGTCTATGGAGCGGAGCTCCTACGAGCAGTACTTC. It translates to CAISESMERSSYEQYF.